The clone carrying this T cell receptor (beta chain) has just a few counts. PCR was performed a second time for about 7 to 12 cycles using a sample-barcoded 5' primer and a J-beta primer mix. Each CDR3 protein is one row after TCRdb ran MiXCR on the 5' RACE reads. In the table there are approximately 960,000 distinct CDR3 sequences, 25% to 35% of which are singletons. The data stem from a study of blood T cells in healthy people across ages. Study-level information: Roughly one uniquely barcoded beta molecule per two T cells was captured.

The individuals who served as donors were healthy Caucasians living in Russia, aged roughly 6 to 90. This CDR3 contains 14 residues. V was shortened by 4 bases and J by 7 bases, with 11 bases between the two germline ends. Germline-derived CDR1 and CDR2 are SGHTA and FQGNSA. In addition, the sample was reused for a study of T cells of mothers and their children.

This receptor was taken from a woman between 35 and 50 years old in good health. The rearrangement links TRBV7-2 to TRBJ1-6; tentatively, D is TRBD1 (5 bases). The material sequenced was blood. Written as DNA, the CDR3 is TGTGCCAGCAGCTCAGACAGCCAGAATTCACCCCTCCACTTT. Translating it yields CASSSDSQNSPLHF.